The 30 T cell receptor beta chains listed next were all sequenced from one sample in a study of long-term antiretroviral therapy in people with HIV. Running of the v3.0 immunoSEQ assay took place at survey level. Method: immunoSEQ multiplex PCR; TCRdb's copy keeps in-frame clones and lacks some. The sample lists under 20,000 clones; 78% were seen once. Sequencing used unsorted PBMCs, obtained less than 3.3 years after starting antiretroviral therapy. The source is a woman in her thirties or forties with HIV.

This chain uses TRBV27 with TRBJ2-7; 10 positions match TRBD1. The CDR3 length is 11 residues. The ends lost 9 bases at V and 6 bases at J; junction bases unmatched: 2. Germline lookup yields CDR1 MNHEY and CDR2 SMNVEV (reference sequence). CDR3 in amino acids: CASGQGGEQYF. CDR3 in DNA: TGTGCCAGTGGACAGGGGGGCGAGCAGTACTTC.

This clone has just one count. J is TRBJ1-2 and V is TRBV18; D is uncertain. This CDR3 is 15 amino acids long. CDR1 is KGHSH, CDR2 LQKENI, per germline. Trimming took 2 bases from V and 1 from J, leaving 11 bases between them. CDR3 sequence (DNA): TGTGCCAGCTCACCATCTCAGGAGTTTAACTATGGCTACACCTTC. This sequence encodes CASSPSQEFNYGYTF.

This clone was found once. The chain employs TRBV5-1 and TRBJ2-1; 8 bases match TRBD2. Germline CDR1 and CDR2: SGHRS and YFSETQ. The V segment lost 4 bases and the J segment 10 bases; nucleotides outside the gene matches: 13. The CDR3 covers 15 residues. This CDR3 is CASSGGTRVSTEQFF. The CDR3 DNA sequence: TGCGCCAGCAGCGGCGGGACTAGGGTTAGTACGGAGCAGTTCTTC.

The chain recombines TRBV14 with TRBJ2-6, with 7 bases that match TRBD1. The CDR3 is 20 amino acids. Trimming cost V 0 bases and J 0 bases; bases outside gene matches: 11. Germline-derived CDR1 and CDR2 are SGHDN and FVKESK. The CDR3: CASSQDFRARGSSGANVLTF. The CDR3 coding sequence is TGTGCCAGCAGCCAAGATTTTAGGGCCAGGGGGAGCTCTGGGGCCAACGTCCTGACTTTC.

In nucleotides, the CDR3 is TGCGCCAGCAGCTTGGTTTATTCAGGGGGCGCCTACAATGAGCAGTTCTTC. Its translation: CASSLVYSGGAYNEQFF. This chain uses TRBV5-1 with TRBJ2-1; the match to TRBD1 covers 8 bases. CDR1 and CDR2 from the germline V gene are SGHRS and YFSETQ. J lost 2 bases, V lost 0 bases, and 7 bases had no gene match. This CDR3 has 17 residues. Using reference TRBV5-1 and TRBJ2-1 for the parts outside the CDR3, the full variable domain is KAGVTQTPRYLIKTRGQQVTLSCSPISGHRSVSWYQQTPGQGLQFLFEYFSETQRNKGNFPGRFSGRQFSNSRSEMNVSTLELGDSALYLCASSLVYSGGAYNEQFFGPGTRLTVL.

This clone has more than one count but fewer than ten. The CDR3 DNA sequence: TGCGCCAGCAGCCAAGACCCAGGTGGCTACAATGAGCAGTTCTTC. Its protein product is CASSQDPGGYNEQFF. V and J are TRBV4-1 and TRBJ2-1; unclear D gene. Between the trimmed V and J ends, which lost 0 bases and 3 bases, there was a span of 9 bases. Germline V gene lookup returns CDR1 MGHRA and CDR2 YSYEKL. This CDR3 has 15 residues.

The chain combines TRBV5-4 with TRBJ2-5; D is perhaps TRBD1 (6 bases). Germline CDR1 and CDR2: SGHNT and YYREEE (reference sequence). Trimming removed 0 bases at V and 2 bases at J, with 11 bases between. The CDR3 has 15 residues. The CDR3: CASSLGRDNQETQYF. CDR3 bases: TGTGCCAGCAGCTTGGGCCGGGACAATCAAGAGACCCAGTACTTC.

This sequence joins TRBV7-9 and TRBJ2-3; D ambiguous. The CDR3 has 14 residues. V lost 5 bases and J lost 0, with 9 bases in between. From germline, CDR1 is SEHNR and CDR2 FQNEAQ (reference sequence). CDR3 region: CASSPGVSTDTQYF. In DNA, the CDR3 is TGTGCCAGCAGCCCTGGCGTGAGCACAGATACGCAGTATTTT.

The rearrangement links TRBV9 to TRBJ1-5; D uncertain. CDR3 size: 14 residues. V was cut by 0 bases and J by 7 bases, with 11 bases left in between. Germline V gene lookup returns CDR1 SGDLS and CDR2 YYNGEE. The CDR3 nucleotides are TGTGCCAGCAGCGTAGGAACGACGGGGCAGCCCCAGCATTTT. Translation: CASSVGTTGQPQHF.

The CDR3 coding sequence is TGTGCCAGCAGCCCAAGGTGGACAGGGGAGCTGTTTTTT. Amino acids: CASSPRWTGELFF. The V gene is TRBV7-9, the J gene TRBJ2-2; possible D gene TRBD1, 5 bases. CDR3 length equals 13 residues. V shed 5 bases and J shed 8 bases, with 12 bases lying between them. Germline V gene sequence: CDR1 SEHNR, CDR2 FQNEAQ (reference sequence).

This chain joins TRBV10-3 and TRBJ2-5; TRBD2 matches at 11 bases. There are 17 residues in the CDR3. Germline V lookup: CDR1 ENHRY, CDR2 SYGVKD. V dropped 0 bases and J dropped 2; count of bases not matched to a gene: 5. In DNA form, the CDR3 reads TGTGCCATCAGTGAGTCCAGCCTAGCGGGGGGACAAGAGACCCAGTACTTC. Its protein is CAISESSLAGGQETQYF.

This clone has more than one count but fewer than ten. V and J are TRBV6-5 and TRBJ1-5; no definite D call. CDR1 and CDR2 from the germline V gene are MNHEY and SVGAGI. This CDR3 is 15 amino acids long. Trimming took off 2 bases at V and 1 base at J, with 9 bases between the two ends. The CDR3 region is CASSYSRLSNQPQHF. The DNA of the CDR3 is TGTGCCAGCAGTTACAGTAGGCTCAGCAATCAGCCCCAGCATTTT.

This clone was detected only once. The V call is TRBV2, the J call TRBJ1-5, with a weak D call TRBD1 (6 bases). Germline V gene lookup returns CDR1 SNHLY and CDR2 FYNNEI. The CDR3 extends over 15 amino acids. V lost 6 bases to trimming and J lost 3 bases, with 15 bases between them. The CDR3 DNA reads TGTGCCAGCAGGACTGACAGGACTAACAATCAGCCCCAGCATTTT. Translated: CASRTDRTNNQPQHF. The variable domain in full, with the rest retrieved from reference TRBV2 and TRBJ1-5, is EPEVTQTPSHQVTQMGQEVILRCVPISNHLYFYWYRQILGQKVEFLVSFYNNEISEKSEIFDDQFSVERPDGSNFTLKIRSTKLEDSAMYFCASRTDRTNNQPQHFGDGTRLSIL.

CDR3 in amino acids: CSVESPSSGNTIYF. The DNA for the CDR3 is TGCAGCGTTGAAAGCCCGAGCTCTGGAAACACCATATATTTT. The chain couples TRBV29-1 to TRBJ1-3; D is uncertain. The CDR3 length is 14 residues. From germline, CDR1 is SQVTM and CDR2 ANQGSEA. The V end lost 2 bases, the J end lost 0 bases, and 8 bases lay between the germline ends.

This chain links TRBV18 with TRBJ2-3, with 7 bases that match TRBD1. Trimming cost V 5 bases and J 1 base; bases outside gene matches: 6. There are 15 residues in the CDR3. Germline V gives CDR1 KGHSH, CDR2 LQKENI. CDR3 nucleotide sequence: TGTGCCAGCTCAACATGGGACAGCGGCACAGATACGCAGTATTTT. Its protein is CASSTWDSGTDTQYF.

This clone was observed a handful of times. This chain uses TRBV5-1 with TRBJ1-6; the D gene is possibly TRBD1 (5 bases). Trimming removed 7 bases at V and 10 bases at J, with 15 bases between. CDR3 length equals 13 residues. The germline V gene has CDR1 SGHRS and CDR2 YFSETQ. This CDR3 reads CASASGGDSPLHF. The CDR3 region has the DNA TGCGCCAGCGCCAGCGGCGGGGACTCACCCCTCCACTTT.

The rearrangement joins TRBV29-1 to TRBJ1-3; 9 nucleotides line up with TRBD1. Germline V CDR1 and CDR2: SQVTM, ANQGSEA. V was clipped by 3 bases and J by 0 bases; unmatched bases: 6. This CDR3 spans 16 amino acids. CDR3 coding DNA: TGCAGCGTTGATATCCCGGGACAGGGCTCTGGAAACACCATATATTTT. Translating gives CSVDIPGQGSGNTIYF. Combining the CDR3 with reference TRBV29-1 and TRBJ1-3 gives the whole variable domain SAVISQKPSRDICQRGTSLTIQCQVDSQVTMMFWYRQQPGQSLTLIATANQGSEATYESGFVIDKFPISRPNLTFSTLTVSNMSPEDSSIYLCSVDIPGQGSGNTIYFGEGSWLTVV.

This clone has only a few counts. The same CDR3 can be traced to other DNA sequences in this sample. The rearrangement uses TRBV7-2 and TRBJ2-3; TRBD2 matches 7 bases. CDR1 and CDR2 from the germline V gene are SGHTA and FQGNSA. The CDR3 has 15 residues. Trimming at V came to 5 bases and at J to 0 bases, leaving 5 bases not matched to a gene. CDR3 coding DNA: TGTGCCAGCAGCAAGCGGGGTTCTAGCACAGATACGCAGTATTTT. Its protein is CASSKRGSSTDTQYF. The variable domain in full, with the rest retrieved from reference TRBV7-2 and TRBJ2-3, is GAGVSQSPSNKVTEKGKDVELRCDPISGHTALYWYRQSLGQGLEFLIYFQGNSAPDKSGLPSDRFSAERTGGSVSTLTIQRTQQEDSAVYLCASSKRGSSTDTQYFGPGTRLTVL.

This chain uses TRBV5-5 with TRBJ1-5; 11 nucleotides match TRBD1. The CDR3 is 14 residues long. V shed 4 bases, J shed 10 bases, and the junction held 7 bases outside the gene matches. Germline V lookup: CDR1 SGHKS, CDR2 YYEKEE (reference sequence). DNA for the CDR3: TGTGCCAGCAGCCTGGACAGGGGGCTATATCCCCAGCATTTT. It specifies CASSLDRGLYPQHF.

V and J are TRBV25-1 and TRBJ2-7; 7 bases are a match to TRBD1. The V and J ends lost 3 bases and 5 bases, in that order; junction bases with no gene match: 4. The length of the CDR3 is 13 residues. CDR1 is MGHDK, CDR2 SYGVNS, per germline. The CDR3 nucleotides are TGTGCCAGCAGTGACGACAGGGTCCACGAGCAGTACTTC. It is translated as CASSDDRVHEQYF.

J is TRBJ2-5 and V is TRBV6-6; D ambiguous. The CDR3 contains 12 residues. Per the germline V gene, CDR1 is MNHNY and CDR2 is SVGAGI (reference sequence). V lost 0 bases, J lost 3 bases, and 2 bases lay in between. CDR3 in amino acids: CASSYSKETQYF. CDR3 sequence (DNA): TGTGCCAGCAGTTACTCAAAAGAGACCCAGTACTTC.

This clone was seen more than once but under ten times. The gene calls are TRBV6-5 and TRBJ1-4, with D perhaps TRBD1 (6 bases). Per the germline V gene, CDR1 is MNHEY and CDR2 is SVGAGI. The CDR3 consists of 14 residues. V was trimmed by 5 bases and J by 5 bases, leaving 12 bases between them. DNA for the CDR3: TGTGCCAGCAGTGAAGGACAGACCAATGAAAAACTGTTTTTT. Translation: CASSEGQTNEKLFF.

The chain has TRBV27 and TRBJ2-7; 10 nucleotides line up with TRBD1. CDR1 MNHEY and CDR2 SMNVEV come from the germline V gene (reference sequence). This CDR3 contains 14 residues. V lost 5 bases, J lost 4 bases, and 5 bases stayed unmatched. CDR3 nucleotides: TGTGCCAGCAGTCACGGGACAGGGGAGTACGAGCAGTACTTC. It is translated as CASSHGTGEYEQYF.

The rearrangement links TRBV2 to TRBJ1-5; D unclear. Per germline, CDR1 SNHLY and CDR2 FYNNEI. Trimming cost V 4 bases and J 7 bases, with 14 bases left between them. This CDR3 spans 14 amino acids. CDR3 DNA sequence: TGTGCCAGCAGTGTTGGGGTCGGGAGGCAGCCCCAGCATTTT. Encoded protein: CASSVGVGRQPQHF.

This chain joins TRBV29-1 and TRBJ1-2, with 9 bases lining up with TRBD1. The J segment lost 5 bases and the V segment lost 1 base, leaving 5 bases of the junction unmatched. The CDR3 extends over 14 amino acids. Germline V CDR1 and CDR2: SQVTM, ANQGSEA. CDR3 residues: CSVEGHRGLYGYTF. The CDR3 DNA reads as TGCAGCGTTGAAGGCCACAGGGGGCTTTATGGCTACACCTTC.

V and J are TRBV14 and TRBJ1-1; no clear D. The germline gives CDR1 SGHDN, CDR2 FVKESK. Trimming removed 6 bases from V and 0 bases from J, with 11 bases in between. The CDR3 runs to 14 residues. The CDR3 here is CASRSSGMNTEAFF. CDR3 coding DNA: TGTGCCAGCAGATCATCGGGCATGAACACTGAAGCTTTCTTT.

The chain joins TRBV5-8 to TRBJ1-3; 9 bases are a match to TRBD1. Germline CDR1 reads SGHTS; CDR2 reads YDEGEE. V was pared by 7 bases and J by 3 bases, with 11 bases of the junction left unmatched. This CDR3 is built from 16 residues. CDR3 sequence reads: CASGLLQGANGNTIYF. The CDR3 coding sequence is TGTGCCAGCGGGCTCTTACAGGGGGCCAATGGAAACACCATATATTTT. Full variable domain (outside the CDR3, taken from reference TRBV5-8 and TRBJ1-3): EAGVTQSPTHLIKTRGQQATLRCSPISGHTSVYWYQQALGLGLQFLLWYDEGEERNRGNFPPRFSGRQFPNYSSELNVNALELEDSALYLCASGLLQGANGNTIYFGEGSWLTVV.

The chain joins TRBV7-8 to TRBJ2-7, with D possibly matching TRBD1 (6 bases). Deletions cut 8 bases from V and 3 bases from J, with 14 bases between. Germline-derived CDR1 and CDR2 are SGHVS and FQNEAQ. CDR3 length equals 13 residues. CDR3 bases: TGTGCCAGCGGGGGCTTCCCCTACTACGAGCAGTACTTC. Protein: CASGGFPYYEQYF. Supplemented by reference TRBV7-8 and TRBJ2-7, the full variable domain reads GAGVSQSPRYKVAKRGQDVALRCDPISGHVSLFWYQQALGQGPEFLTYFQNEAQLDKSGLPSDRFFAERPEGSVSTLKIQRTQQEDSAVYLCASGGFPYYEQYFGPGTRLTVT.

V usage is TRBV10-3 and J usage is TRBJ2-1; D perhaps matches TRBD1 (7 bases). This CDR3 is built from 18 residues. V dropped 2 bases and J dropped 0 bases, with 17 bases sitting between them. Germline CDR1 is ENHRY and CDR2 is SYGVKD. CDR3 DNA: TGTGCCATCAGTGAGAGGGGTCGGGGGACAGACTCCTACAATGAGCAGTTCTTC. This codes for CAISERGRGTDSYNEQFF.

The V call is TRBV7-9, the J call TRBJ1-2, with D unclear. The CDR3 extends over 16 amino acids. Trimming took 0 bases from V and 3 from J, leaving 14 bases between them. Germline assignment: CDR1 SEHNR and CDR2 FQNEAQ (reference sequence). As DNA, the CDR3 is TGTGCCAGCAGCTTAGCGCAATCAGGTGATTACTATGGCTACACCTTC. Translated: CASSLAQSGDYYGYTF.